This T cell receptor beta chain was sequenced during a study of STAT5B mutations in CD4+ large granular lymphocyte leukemia. In germline, CDR1 is ENHRY, CDR2 SYGVKD. The CDR3 length is 16 residues. Data came from immunoSEQ multiplex PCR; TCRdb stores just in-frame clones and leaves some out. The table includes around 30,000 clones, 74% detected once. Comment on this clone: Its ends do not fully match the called genes, so a read error is possible. This sample includes further DNA sequences coding for the same CDR3.

The sample consisted of CD4+ T cells from blood buffy coats. This chain connects TRBV10-3 to TRBJ1-1; 9 nucleotides agree with TRBD1. The TCR originated in a human donor in good health. This CDR3 reads CAISESQGATNTEAFF. The CDR3 bases are TGTGCCATCAGCGAGTCACAGGGGGCAACGAACACTGAAGCTTTCTTT.